This T cell receptor (beta chain) is from a study of cytomegalovirus exposure and HLA in healthy donors. About the study: Drawn from HLA-typed donors, approximately 85 million unique TCRs were held in an early data release.

Study-level points and caveats: Immune exposure data for these donors was limited to CMV serostatus. Another analysis was done later, and it associated 16,951 TCR beta sequences with HLA alleles at 0.05 false discovery rate. Equally common other TCR beta chains were less clonally expanded than HLA-associated ones, a later analysis found.

PCR employed 60 Vbeta and 13 Jbeta primers. The table came from immunoSEQ multiplex PCR; TCRdb's copy has only in-frame clones and leaves some out. Found here are approximately 100,000 clones, roughly 80% of them singletons; the top ten hold over 15%. Remarks on this clone: Its cognate antigen is unknown.

The receptor's source is a man aged 60 to 75 in good health and CMV-seropositive. The sequenced sample was PBMCs.

The CDR3 DNA is TGCGCCAGCAGTCTGGGGGCAAATAGGTACTTC. It encodes CASSLGANRYF. The V gene is TRBV5-1, the J gene TRBJ2-7; maybe TRBD1 (6 bases). The CDR3 contains 11 residues. V lost 5 bases to trimming and J lost 12 bases, with 15 bases between them. The germline gives CDR1 SGHRS, CDR2 YFSETQ.